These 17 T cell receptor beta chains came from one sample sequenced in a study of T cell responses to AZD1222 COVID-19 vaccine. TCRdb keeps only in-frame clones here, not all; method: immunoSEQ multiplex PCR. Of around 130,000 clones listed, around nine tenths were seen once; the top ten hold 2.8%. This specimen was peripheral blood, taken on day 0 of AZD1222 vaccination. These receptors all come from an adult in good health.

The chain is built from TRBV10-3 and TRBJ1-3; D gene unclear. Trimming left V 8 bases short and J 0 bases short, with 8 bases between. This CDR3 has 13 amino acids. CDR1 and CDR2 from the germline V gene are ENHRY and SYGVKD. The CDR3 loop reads CAIRQASGNTIYF. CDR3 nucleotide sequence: TGTGCCATCCGGCAGGCCTCTGGAAACACCATATATTTT.

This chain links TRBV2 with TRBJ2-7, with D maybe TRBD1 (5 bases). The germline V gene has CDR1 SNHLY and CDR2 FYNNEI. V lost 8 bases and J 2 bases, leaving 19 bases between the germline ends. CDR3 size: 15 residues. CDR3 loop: CASYNLGQATYEQYF. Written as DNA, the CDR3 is TGTGCCAGCTATAACTTGGGGCAGGCGACCTACGAGCAGTACTTC.

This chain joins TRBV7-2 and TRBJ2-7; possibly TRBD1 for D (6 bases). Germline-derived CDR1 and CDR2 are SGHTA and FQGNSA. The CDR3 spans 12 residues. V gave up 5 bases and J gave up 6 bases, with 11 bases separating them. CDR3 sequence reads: CASSSRTVEQYF. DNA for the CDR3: TGTGCCAGCAGCAGCCGGACAGTCGAGCAGTACTTC.

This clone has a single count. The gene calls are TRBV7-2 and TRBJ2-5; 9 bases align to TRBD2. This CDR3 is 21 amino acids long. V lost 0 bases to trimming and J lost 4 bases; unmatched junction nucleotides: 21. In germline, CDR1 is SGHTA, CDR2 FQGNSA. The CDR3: CASSLALGQKRLAVEAETQYF. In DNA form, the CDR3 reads TGTGCCAGCAGCTTAGCCCTGGGACAGAAAAGACTAGCGGTAGAGGCAGAGACCCAGTACTTC.

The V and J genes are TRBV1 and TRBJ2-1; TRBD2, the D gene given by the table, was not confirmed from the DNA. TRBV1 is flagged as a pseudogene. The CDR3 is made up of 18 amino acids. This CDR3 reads CTSSQVLEGAGGQHEQFF. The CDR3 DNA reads TGCACCAGCAGCCAAGTATTGGAGGGAGCCGGAGGACAACATGAGCAGTTCTTC.

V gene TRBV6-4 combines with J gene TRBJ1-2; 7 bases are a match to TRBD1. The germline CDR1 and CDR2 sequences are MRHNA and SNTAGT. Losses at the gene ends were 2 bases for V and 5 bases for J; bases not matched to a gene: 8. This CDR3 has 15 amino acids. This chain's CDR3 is CASSDKDRASYGYTF. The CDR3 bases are TGTGCCAGCAGTGACAAAGACAGGGCCAGTTATGGCTACACCTTC.

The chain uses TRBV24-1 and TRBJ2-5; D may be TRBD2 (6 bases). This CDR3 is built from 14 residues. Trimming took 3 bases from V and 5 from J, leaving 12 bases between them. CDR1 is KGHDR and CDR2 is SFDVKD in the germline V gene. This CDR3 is CATSDGGGRETQYF. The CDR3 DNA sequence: TGTGCCACCAGTGATGGTGGAGGGCGGGAGACCCAGTACTTC.

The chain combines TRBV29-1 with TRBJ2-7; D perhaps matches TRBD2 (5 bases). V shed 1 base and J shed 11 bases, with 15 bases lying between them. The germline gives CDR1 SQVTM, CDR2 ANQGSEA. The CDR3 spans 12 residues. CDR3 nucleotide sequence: TGCAGCGTTGAAGGTAGAGGGCGAGAAGAGTACTTC. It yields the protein CSVEGRGREEYF.

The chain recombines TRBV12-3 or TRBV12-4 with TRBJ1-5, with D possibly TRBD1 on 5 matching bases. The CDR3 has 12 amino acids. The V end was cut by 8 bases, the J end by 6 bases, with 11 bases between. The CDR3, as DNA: TGTGCCAGCTCAAAGGGGCCTCAGCCCCAGCATTTT. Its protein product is CASSKGPQPQHF.

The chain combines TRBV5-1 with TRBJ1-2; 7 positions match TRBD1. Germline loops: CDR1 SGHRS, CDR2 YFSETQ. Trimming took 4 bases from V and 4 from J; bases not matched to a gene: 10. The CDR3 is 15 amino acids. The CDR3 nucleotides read TGCGCCAGCAGCACCGCACAGGGGACGGGCTATGGCTACACCTTC. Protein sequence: CASSTAQGTGYGYTF.

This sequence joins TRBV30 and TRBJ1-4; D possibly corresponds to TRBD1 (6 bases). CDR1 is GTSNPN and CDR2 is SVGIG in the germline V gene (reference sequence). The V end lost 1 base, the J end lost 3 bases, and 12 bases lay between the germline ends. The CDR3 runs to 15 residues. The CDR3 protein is CAWSEEQGSNEKLFF. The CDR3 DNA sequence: TGTGCCTGGAGTGAGGAACAGGGATCTAATGAAAAACTGTTTTTT. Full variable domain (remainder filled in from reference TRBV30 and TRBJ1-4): SQTIHQWPATLVQPVGSPLSLECTVEGTSNPNLYWYRQAAGRGLQLLFYSVGIGQISSEVPQNLSASRPQDRQFILSSKKLLLSDSGFYLCAWSEEQGSNEKLFFGSGTQLSVL.

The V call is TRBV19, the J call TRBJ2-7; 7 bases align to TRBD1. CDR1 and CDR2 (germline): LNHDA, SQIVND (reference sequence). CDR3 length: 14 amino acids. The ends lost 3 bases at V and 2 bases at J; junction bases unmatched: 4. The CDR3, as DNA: TGTGCCAGTAGTATCACAGGGGACCCCTACGAGCAGTACTTC. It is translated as CASSITGDPYEQYF.

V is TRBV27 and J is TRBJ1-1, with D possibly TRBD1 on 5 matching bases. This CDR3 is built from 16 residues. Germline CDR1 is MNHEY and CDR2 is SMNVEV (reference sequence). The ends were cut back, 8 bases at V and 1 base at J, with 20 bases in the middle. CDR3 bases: TGTGCCAGCGGGCGGGGCATGGGTAGGGGGAACACTGAAGCTTTCTTT. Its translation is CASGRGMGRGNTEAFF.

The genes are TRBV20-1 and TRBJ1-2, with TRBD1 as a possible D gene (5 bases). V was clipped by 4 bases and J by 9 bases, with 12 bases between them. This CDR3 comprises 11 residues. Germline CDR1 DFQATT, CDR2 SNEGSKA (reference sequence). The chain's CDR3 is CSAIQAMSYTF. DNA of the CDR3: TGCAGTGCTATACAGGCTATGAGCTACACCTTC.

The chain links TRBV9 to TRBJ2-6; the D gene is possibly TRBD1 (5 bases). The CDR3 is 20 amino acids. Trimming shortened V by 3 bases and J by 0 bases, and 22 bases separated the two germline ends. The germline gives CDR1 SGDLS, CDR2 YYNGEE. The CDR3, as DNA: TGTGCCAGCAGCGGCCGACCGGCAGGGTACCATATCTCTGGGGCCAACGTCCTGACTTTC. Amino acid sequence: CASSGRPAGYHISGANVLTF.

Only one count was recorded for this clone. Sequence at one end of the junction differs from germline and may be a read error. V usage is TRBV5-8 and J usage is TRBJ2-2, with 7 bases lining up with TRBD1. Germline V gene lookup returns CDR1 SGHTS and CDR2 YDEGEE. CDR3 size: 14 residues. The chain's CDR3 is CASSLGQSTGELFF. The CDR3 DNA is TGTGCCAGCAGTTTGGGACAGTCCACCGGGGAGCTGTTTTTT.

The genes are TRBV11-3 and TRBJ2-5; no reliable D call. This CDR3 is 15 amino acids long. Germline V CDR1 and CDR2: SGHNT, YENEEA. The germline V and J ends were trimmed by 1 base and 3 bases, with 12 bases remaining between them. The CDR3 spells CASSLGRGPEETQYF. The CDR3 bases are TGTGCCAGCAGCTTAGGGCGCGGACCCGAAGAGACCCAGTACTTC.